The 26 T cell receptor beta chains given below trace back to one sample, sequenced in a study of T cells in Graves' hyperthyroidism and ophthalmopathy. Amplified TCR beta CDR3 regions came from RNA transcripts. First-round RT-PCR with HTBI primers amplified the TCR CDR3 region. MiXCR, applied by TCRdb to the multiplex PCR reads, yields one record per CDR3 protein. The sample yields 300,000 to 450,000 distinct CDR3 sequences, more than 15% seen once. What was sequenced was blood. All receptors derive from a young woman with Graves' hyperthyroidism that later progressed to Graves' ophthalmopathy.

This clonotype was picked up many times. The chain joins TRBV7-8 to TRBJ2-7; TRBD2 might be the D (5 bases). Germline-derived CDR1 and CDR2 are SGHVS and FQNEAQ. The CDR3 sequence is 13 residues long. The ends were cut back, 5 bases at V and 7 bases at J, with 15 bases in the middle. The chain's CDR3 is CASSPPRVNEQYF. The CDR3 DNA reads TGTGCCAGCAGCCCCCCGAGGGTGAATGAGCAGTACTTC.

This clonotype was observed a few times. The gene calls are TRBV18 and TRBJ1-6; D gene unclear. V was clipped by 1 base and J by 11 bases, with 15 bases between them. CDR3 length equals 15 residues. Germline values: CDR1 KGHSH, CDR2 LQKENI. Here the CDR3 DNA reads TGTGCCAGCTCACCACAGAAGTCTGGCTTGGCACCCCTCCACTTT. The encoded protein is CASSPQKSGLAPLHF.

This clonotype showed up many times. The chain combines TRBV28 with TRBJ2-3; 8 bases are shared with TRBD2. CDR1 and CDR2 (germline): MDHEN, SYDVKM. Trimming took 5 bases from V and 0 from J; bases not matched to a gene: 10. The CDR3 sequence is 17 residues long. The CDR3 spells CASSDPTGRVSTDTQYF. The CDR3 region has the DNA TGTGCCAGCAGTGACCCTACCGGGAGGGTTAGCACAGATACGCAGTATTTT.

This clonotype was detected many times. The chain has TRBV4-1 and TRBJ2-1; D perhaps matches TRBD2 (5 bases). Trimming removed 0 bases at V and 8 bases at J, with 11 bases between. This CDR3 region has 14 residues. Germline V gene data show CDR1 as MGHRA and CDR2 as YSYEKL. The chain's CDR3 is CASSQDPSQDEQFF. The CDR3 bases are TGCGCCAGCAGCCAAGATCCTAGCCAAGATGAGCAGTTCTTC.

This clonotype was detected only a few times. The chain has TRBV9 and TRBJ2-7; D not certain. The germline V gene encodes CDR1 SGDLS and CDR2 YYNGEE. The V end was cut by 0 bases, the J end by 2 bases, with 9 bases between. The CDR3 runs to 14 residues. This CDR3 reads CASSVGQVAYEQYF. The CDR3 nucleotides read TGTGCCAGCAGCGTAGGGCAGGTGGCCTACGAGCAGTACTTC.

This clonotype was picked up many times. J is TRBJ2-3 and V is TRBV28, with D possibly being TRBD2 (6 bases). This CDR3 region has 17 residues. CDR1 is MDHEN and CDR2 is SYDVKM in the germline V gene. V lost 4 bases, J lost 2 bases, and 19 bases lay in between. CDR3 bases: TGTGCCAGCAGTTATGCGGGGCAGCGACCACCCACAGATACGCAGTATTTT. Translation gives CASSYAGQRPPTDTQYF. The variable domain in full, with the rest retrieved from reference TRBV28 and TRBJ2-3, is DVKVTQSSRYLVKRTGEKVFLECVQDMDHENMFWYRQDPGLGLRLIYFSYDVKMKEKGDIPEGYSVSREKKERFSLILESASTNQTSMYLCASSYAGQRPPTDTQYFGPGTRLTVL.

This clonotype was counted a few times. The rearrangement uses TRBV6-1 and TRBJ2-7; D is tentatively TRBD1 or TRBD2 (5 bases each). CDR3 length: 15 amino acids. The germline V gene has CDR1 MNHNS and CDR2 SASEGT. Trimming removed 1 base from V and 1 base from J, with 11 bases in between. CDR3 in DNA: TGTGCCAGCAGTGAAGAGGGGACGGGGTCCTACGAGCAGTACTTC. Amino acids: CASSEEGTGSYEQYF.

The sample holds many counts of this clonotype. The J gene is TRBJ2-1, the V gene TRBV29-1; perhaps TRBD1 as D (6 bases). The CDR3 loop spans 14 amino acids. Germline V lookup: CDR1 SQVTM, CDR2 ANQGSEA. V lost 7 bases to trimming and J lost 1 base, with 14 bases between them. The CDR3 spells CSGGRQGSYNEQFF. Here the CDR3 DNA reads TGCAGCGGGGGGCGGCAGGGGTCCTACAATGAGCAGTTCTTC.

This clonotype came up a few times. This chain links TRBV20-1 with TRBJ2-1, with 9 nucleotides matching TRBD2. CDR3 length equals 15 residues. Germline trimming cut 4 bases from V and 5 bases from J; bases unmatched to any gene: 9. Germline V CDR1 and CDR2: DFQATT, SNEGSKA (reference sequence). The CDR3 reads CSAKARGRANNEQFF. CDR3 DNA: TGCAGTGCTAAGGCGCGCGGGAGGGCCAACAATGAGCAGTTCTTC.

At least ten counts were recorded for this clonotype. The chain links TRBV2 to TRBJ2-2; possibly TRBD1 for D (5 bases). The CDR3 is 14 amino acids. Germline assignment: CDR1 SNHLY and CDR2 FYNNEI. Trimming stripped 2 bases from V and 2 bases from J, with 6 bases between. The DNA for the CDR3 is TGTGCCAGCAGTGAACAGGGAAACACCGGGGAGCTGTTTTTT. Its protein is CASSEQGNTGELFF.

This clonotype was detected a few times. The chain links TRBV3-2 to TRBJ2-2. TRBV3-2 is listed as a pseudogene. The CDR3 spans 13 residues. CDR3 nucleotide sequence: TGTGCCAGCAGCACAGATCACCCCGGGGAGCTGTTTTTT. Its protein is CASSTDHPGELFF.

In this sample, this clonotype turned up many times. The chain employs TRBV9 and TRBJ2-7; tentatively, D is TRBD2 (6 bases). The length of the CDR3 is 15 residues. Between the trimmed V and J ends, which lost 0 bases and 2 bases, there was a span of 12 bases. CDR1 SGDLS and CDR2 YYNGEE come from the germline V gene. CDR3 protein: CASSVDPGDAYEQYF. CDR3 nucleotide sequence: TGTGCCAGCAGCGTAGACCCGGGAGATGCCTACGAGCAGTACTTC.

The table lists this clonotype with many counts. The chain uses TRBV2 and TRBJ2-3, with D perhaps TRBD1 (6 bases). The germline gives CDR1 SNHLY, CDR2 FYNNEI. The CDR3 length is 15 residues. The ends were cut back, 3 bases at V and 10 bases at J, with 20 bases in the middle. Written as DNA, the CDR3 is TGTGCCAGCAGTGATCAGCAGGGGAGCTTGGAGGCGCAGTATTTT. Amino acids: CASSDQQGSLEAQYF.

The chain employs TRBV28 and TRBJ2-2; no firm D call. CDR1 is MDHEN, CDR2 SYDVKM, per germline. The germline V and J ends were trimmed by 6 bases and 4 bases, with 9 bases remaining between them. The CDR3 is made up of 13 amino acids. The CDR3 is CASSPLSTGELFF. The DNA for the CDR3 is TGTGCCAGCAGCCCCCTAAGCACCGGGGAGCTGTTTTTT.

Comment on this clonotype: A much larger clone lies one base from this, so it may be a read error. This chain uses TRBV28 with TRBJ1-5; 7 bases fit TRBD1. The CDR3 is 14 residues long. V lost 11 bases to trimming and J lost 3 bases; unmatched junction nucleotides: 10. CDR1 MDHEN and CDR2 SYDVKM come from the germline V gene. The CDR3 sequence: CACKRQGPNQPQHF. In nucleotides, the CDR3 is TGTGCCTGCAAAAGACAGGGACCCAATCAGCCCCAGCATTTT. Variable domain in full (rest from reference TRBV28 and TRBJ1-5): DVKVTQSSRYLVKRTGEKVFLECVQDMDHENMFWYRQDPGLGLRLIYFSYDVKMKEKGDIPEGYSVSREKKERFSLILESASTNQTSMYLCACKRQGPNQPQHFGDGTRLSIL.

This clonotype was recorded a few times. This rearrangement joins TRBV15 to TRBJ2-1, with 10 bases fitting TRBD1. CDR1 LNHNV and CDR2 YYDKDF come from the germline V gene (reference sequence). CDR3 length: 14 residues. V lost 5 bases to trimming and J lost 7 bases; unmatched junction nucleotides: 5. CDR3 protein: CATSPGTGDNEQFF. Written as DNA, the CDR3 is TGTGCCACCAGCCCGGGGACAGGGGATAATGAGCAGTTCTTC.

The table lists this clonotype with many counts. The J gene is TRBJ2-1, the V gene TRBV7-2; D is unresolved. Germline V lookup: CDR1 SGHTA, CDR2 FQGNSA. The CDR3 runs to 13 residues. The V gene lost 2 bases and the J gene lost 6 bases, with 8 bases spanning the gap. CDR3 in amino acids: CASSLRQLNEQFF. The CDR3, as DNA: TGTGCCAGCAGCTTAAGACAACTCAATGAGCAGTTCTTC.

In its sample, this clonotype was seen many times. V and J are TRBV30 and TRBJ1-1; 7 bases line up with TRBD1. The CDR3 runs 19 residues. Germline CDR1 is GTSNPN and CDR2 is SVGIG (reference sequence). Germline trimming cut 0 bases from V and 0 bases from J; bases unmatched to any gene: 16. The CDR3 DNA reads TGTGCCTGGAGTGTTGTTGGGTGGCCAGGGGGTGTTATGAACACTGAAGCTTTCTTT. Encoded protein: CAWSVVGWPGGVMNTEAFF.

The sample holds many counts of this clonotype. The J gene is TRBJ2-7, the V gene TRBV5-1; tentative D call: TRBD1 (5 bases). This CDR3 is 17 amino acids long. Per germline, CDR1 SGHRS and CDR2 YFSETQ. The ends were cut back, 0 bases at V and 1 base at J, with 17 bases in the middle. The CDR3 nucleotides are TGCGCCAGCAGCTTGGAACCTACAGGACATACTTCCTACGAGCAGTACTTC. The encoded protein is CASSLEPTGHTSYEQYF.

The chain has TRBV19 and TRBJ1-5; a weak D match, TRBD1 (5 bases). Per the germline V gene, CDR1 is LNHDA and CDR2 is SQIVND (reference sequence). There are 15 residues in the CDR3. The CDR3: CASQLPGLSNQPQHF. The CDR3 DNA follows: TGTGCTAGTCAACTTCCGGGGCTCAGCAATCAGCCCCAGCATTTT.

Only a few counts were recorded for this clonotype. V gene TRBV7-9 combines with J gene TRBJ2-7, with D possibly TRBD2 on 5 matching bases. CDR1 and CDR2 (germline): SEHNR, FQNEAQ (reference sequence). The V end lost 5 bases, the J end lost 5 bases, and 16 bases lay between the germline ends. The CDR3 consists of 14 residues. The CDR3 sequence: CASSHSAGGHEQYF. For the CDR3, the DNA is TGTGCCAGCAGCCATTCGGCGGGTGGTCACGAGCAGTACTTC.

This clonotype was counted ten times or more. This chain uses TRBV27 with TRBJ2-3, with 12 bases aligning to TRBD2. The CDR3 extends over 18 amino acids. V shed 0 bases, J shed 6 bases, and the junction held 10 bases outside the gene matches. Germline V gene lookup returns CDR1 MNHEY and CDR2 SMNVEV (reference sequence). In DNA, the CDR3 is TGTGCCAGCAGTTTATCTCCCCGACTAGCGGGAGTATGGGATACGCAGTATTTT. This encodes CASSLSPRLAGVWDTQYF.

This clonotype was recorded a few times. The junction shows a germline mismatch at one end, possibly a read error. V usage is TRBV5-1 and J usage is TRBJ2-7; D is ambiguous. The V gene's germline CDR1 is SGHRS and CDR2 YFSETQ. This CDR3 is 11 amino acids long. CDR3 loop: CASSGGYEQCF. The CDR3 nucleotides are TGCGCCAGCAGCGGCGGCTACGAGCAGTGCTTC.

V usage is TRBV19 and J usage is TRBJ2-1; D uncertain. The germline V and J ends were trimmed by 3 bases and 3 bases, with 6 bases remaining between them. The CDR3 is 13 residues long. Germline CDR1 and CDR2: LNHDA and SQIVND (reference sequence). The CDR3 bases are TGTGCCAGTAGTATGGCGGACTACAATGAGCAGTTCTTC. Translating it yields CASSMADYNEQFF.

This chain joins TRBV9 and TRBJ2-5; 7 bases agree with TRBD1. Looked up from germline, CDR1 is SGDLS and CDR2 is YYNGEE. With 0 bases clipped from V and 2 bases from J, the junction kept 4 bases outside the gene matches. This CDR3 spans 15 amino acids. CDR3 DNA sequence: TGTGCCAGCAGCGTAGCTCAGGGGGAGCAAGAGACCCAGTACTTC. Translating gives CASSVAQGEQETQYF.

Comments on this clonotype: An end of the junction does not agree with germline; a read error may underlie this. V usage is TRBV30 and J usage is TRBJ2-1; D could derive from TRBD1 or TRBD2 (5 bases each). CDR3 length: 15 amino acids. Germline V gene data show CDR1 as GTSNPN and CDR2 as SVGIG (reference sequence). The CDR3 loop reads CAWSSGPLLYNERFF. In nucleotides, the CDR3 is TGTGCCTGGAGTTCGGGGCCCCTACTTTACAATGAGCGGTTCTTC. Variable domain in full (rest from reference TRBV30 and TRBJ2-1): SQTIHQWPATLVQPVGSPLSLECTVEGTSNPNLYWYRQAAGRGLQLLFYSVGIGQISSEVPQNLSASRPQDRQFILSSKKLLLSDSGFYLCAWSSGPLLYNERFFGPGTRLTVL.